A single sample is the source of the 8 T cell receptor beta chains below, sequenced in a study of OX40 agonist ivuxolimab in advanced cancers. Repertoires were generated with immunoSEQ multiplex PCR, while TCRdb's copy carries only in-frame clones and drops some. This sample has about 22,000 clones, with 84% found just once. The sample here was CD4+ or CD8+ T cells sorted from blood, taken in a trial of the OX40 agonist ivuxolimab. The origin of the receptors is an adult with an advanced solid tumor such as melanoma, head and neck, liver or kidney cancer.

The rearrangement joins TRBV5-5 to TRBJ2-7; D unclear. This CDR3 is built from 14 residues. Germline V gives CDR1 SGHKS, CDR2 YYEKEE (reference sequence). V dropped 0 bases and J dropped 0 bases, with 7 bases sitting between them. The CDR3 coding sequence is TGTGCCAGCAGCTTGGCGCCGAGCTCCTACGAGCAGTACTTC. Its translation: CASSLAPSSYEQYF.

The gene calls are TRBV14 and TRBJ2-3; D not resolved. Trimming shortened V by 0 bases and J by 3 bases, and 4 bases separated the two germline ends. CDR3 length: 13 amino acids. Germline loops: CDR1 SGHDN, CDR2 FVKESK. CDR3 sequence reads: CASSQEGTDTQYF. CDR3 DNA sequence: TGTGCCAGCAGCCAAGAGGGGACAGATACGCAGTATTTT.

The gene calls are TRBV15 and TRBJ1-2; perhaps TRBD1 as D (5 bases). V was shortened by 0 bases and J by 6 bases, with 14 bases between the two germline ends. The CDR3 spans 15 residues. The germline V gene encodes CDR1 LNHNV and CDR2 YYDKDF (reference sequence). Here the CDR3 DNA reads TGTGCCACCAGCAGAGAGGTGGGGACTGTAGATGGCTACACCTTC. The encoded protein is CATSREVGTVDGYTF. Based on the CDR3 plus reference TRBV15 and TRBJ1-2, the full variable domain is DAMVIQNPRYQVTQFGKPVTLSCSQTLNHNVMYWYQQKSSQAPKLLFHYYDKDFNNEADTPDNFQSRRPNTSFCFLDIRSPGLGDTAMYLCATSREVGTVDGYTFGSGTRLTVV.

The chain recombines TRBV5-1 with TRBJ2-7, with TRBD1 matching over 8 bases. Trimming removed 4 bases from V and 2 bases from J; junction bases left unmatched: 5. CDR1 and CDR2 (germline): SGHRS, YFSETQ. The CDR3 has 14 residues. DNA for the CDR3: TGCGCCAGCAGCCTACCGACAGGGGCCTACGAGCAGTACTTC. It translates to CASSLPTGAYEQYF.

This clone was detected a few times. The rearrangement links TRBV9 to TRBJ2-1; D possibly corresponds to TRBD2 (7 bases). The V and J ends lost 0 bases and 10 bases respectively, with 11 bases between them. The CDR3 runs to 13 residues. CDR1 and CDR2 from the germline V gene are SGDLS and YYNGEE. Here the CDR3 DNA reads TGTGCCAGCAGCGTAGCTACGGGGGGCGAGCAGTTCTTC. Translating it yields CASSVATGGEQFF.

V and J are TRBV5-8 and TRBJ1-1; no definite D call. The CDR3 runs 15 residues. Trimming took 1 base from V and 3 from J, leaving 13 bases between them. The germline CDR1 and CDR2 sequences are SGHTS and YDEGEE. The CDR3 reads CASSLSATGDTEAFF. CDR3 bases: TGTGCCAGCAGCTTGTCAGCCACTGGGGACACTGAAGCTTTCTTT.

The rearrangement joins TRBV7-9 to TRBJ1-2; D is uncertain. Trimming took 7 bases from V and 4 from J, leaving 13 bases between them. The germline CDR1 and CDR2 sequences are SEHNR and FQNEAQ (reference sequence). The CDR3 is 13 residues long. For the CDR3, the DNA is TGTGCCAGCACAATTTCGGGTTCCTATGGCTACACCTTC. As protein: CASTISGSYGYTF.

The chain is built from TRBV5-4 and TRBJ2-3, with D possibly being TRBD2 (5 bases). The CDR3 covers 17 residues. Deletions cut 4 bases from V and 0 bases from J, with 18 bases between. Germline assignment: CDR1 SGHNT and CDR2 YYREEE (reference sequence). The CDR3 here is CASSASGSGSSTDTQYF. Written as DNA, the CDR3 is TGTGCCAGCAGCGCTTCAGGAAGCGGTTCTAGCACAGATACGCAGTATTTT.